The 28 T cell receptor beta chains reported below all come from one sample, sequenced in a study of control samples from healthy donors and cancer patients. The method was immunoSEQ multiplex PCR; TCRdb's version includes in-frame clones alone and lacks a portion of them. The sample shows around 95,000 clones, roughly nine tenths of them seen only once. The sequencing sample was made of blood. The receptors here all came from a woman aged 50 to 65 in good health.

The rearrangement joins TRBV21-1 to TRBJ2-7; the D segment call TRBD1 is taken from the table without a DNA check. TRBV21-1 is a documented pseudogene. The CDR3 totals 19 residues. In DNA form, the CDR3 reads TGTGCCAGCAGCTCCCAGGACAGGGGGCGGTCTAGTACTTCCTACGAGCAGTACGTC. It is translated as CASSSQDRGRSSTSYEQYV.

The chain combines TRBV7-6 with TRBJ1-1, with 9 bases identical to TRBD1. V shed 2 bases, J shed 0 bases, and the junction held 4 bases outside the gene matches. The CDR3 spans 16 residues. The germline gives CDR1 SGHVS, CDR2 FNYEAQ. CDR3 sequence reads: CASSLTGGILNTEAFF. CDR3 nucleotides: TGTGCCAGCAGCTTAACAGGGGGCATATTGAACACTGAAGCTTTCTTT.

The CDR3 DNA sequence: TGTGCCACCGAGACTAGCGAGCAAGGCACAGATACGCAGTATTTT. This encodes CATETSEQGTDTQYF. This sequence joins TRBV2 and TRBJ2-3, with 8 bases that match TRBD2. V trimming: 10 bases; J trimming: 1 base; junction bases outside the gene matches: 10. Germline V CDR1 and CDR2: SNHLY, FYNNEI. This CDR3 is built from 15 residues.

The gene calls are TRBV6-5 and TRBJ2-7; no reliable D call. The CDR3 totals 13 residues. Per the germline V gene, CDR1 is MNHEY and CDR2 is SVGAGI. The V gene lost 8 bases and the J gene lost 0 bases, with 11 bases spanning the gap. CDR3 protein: CASRAPSSYEQYV. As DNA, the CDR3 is TGTGCCAGCCGGGCGCCTAGCTCCTACGAGCAGTACGTC.

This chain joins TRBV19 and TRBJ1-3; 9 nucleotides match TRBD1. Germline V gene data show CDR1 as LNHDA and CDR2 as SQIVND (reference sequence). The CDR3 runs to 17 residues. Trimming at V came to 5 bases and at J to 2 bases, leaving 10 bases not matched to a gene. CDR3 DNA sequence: TGTGCCAGTAGTTCACAGGGGGCGAGTCCCACTGGAAACACCATATATTTT. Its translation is CASSSQGASPTGNTIYF.

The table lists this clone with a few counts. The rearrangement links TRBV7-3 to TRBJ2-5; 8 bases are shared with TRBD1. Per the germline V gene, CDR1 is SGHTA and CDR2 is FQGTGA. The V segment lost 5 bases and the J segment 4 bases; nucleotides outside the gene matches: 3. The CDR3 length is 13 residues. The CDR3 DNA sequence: TGTGCCAGCAGCCCACAGGGGGGAGAGACCCAGTACTTC. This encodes CASSPQGGETQYF.

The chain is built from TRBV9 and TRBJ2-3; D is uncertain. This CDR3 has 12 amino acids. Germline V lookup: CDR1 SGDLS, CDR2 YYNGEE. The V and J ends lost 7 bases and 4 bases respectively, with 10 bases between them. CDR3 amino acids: CASSKGSDTQYF. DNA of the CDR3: TGTGCCAGCTCGAAGGGTTCAGATACGCAGTATTTT.

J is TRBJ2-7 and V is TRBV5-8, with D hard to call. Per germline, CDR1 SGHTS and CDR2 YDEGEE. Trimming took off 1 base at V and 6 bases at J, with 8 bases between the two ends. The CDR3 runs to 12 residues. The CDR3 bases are TGTGCCAGCAGCTTGCGTCAGGTCGAGCAGTACTTC. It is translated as CASSLRQVEQYF. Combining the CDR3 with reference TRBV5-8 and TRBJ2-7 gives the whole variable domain EAGVTQSPTHLIKTRGQQATLRCSPISGHTSVYWYQQALGLGLQFLLWYDEGEERNRGNFPPRFSGRQFPNYSSELNVNALELEDSALYLCASSLRQVEQYFGPGTRLTVT.

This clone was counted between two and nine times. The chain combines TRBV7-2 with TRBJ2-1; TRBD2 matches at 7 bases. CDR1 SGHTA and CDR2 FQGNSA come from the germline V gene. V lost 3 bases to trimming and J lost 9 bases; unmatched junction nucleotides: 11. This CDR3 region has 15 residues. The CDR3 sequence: CASSFTRVTGGEQFF. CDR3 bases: TGTGCCAGCAGCTTCACACGCGTTACGGGGGGTGAGCAGTTCTTC.

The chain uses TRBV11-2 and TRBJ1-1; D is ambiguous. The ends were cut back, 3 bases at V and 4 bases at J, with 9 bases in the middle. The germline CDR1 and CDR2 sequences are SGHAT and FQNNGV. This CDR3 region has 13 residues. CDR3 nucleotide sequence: TGTGCCAGCAGCTTTGGAGCCCTCACTGAAGCTTTCTTT. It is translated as CASSFGALTEAFF.

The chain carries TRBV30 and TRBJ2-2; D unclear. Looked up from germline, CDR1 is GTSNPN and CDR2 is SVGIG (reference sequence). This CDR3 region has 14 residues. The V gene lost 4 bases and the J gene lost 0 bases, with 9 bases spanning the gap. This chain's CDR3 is CAWTMWANTGELFF. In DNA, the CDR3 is TGTGCCTGGACCATGTGGGCGAACACCGGGGAGCTGTTTTTT.

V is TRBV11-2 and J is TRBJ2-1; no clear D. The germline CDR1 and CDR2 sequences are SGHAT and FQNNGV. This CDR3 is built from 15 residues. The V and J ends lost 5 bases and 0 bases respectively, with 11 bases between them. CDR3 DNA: TGTGCCAGCAGCCTGGAATGGGGCTCCTACAATGAGCAGTTCTTC. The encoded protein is CASSLEWGSYNEQFF.

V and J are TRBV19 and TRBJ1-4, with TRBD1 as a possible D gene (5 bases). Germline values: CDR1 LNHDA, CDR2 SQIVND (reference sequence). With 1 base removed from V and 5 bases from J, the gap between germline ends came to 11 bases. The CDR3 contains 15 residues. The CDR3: CASSIAGVGNEKLFF. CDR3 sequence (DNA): TGTGCCAGTAGTATAGCGGGGGTTGGGAATGAAAAACTGTTTTTT.

The CDR3, as DNA: TGTGCCAGCAGATATGGGACAGGGACAGATACGCAGTATTTT. Its translation: CASRYGTGTDTQYF. The V gene is TRBV2, the J gene TRBJ2-3; 9 nucleotides match TRBD1. With 6 bases clipped from V and 3 bases from J, the junction kept 4 bases outside the gene matches. Germline CDR1 SNHLY, CDR2 FYNNEI. This CDR3 contains 14 residues.

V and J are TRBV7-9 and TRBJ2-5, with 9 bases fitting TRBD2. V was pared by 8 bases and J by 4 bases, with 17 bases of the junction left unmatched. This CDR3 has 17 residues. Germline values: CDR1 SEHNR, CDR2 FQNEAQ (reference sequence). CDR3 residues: CASPPGSSGGGRETQYF. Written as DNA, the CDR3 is TGTGCCAGCCCCCCCGGGAGTAGCGGGGGAGGAAGAGAGACCCAGTACTTC.

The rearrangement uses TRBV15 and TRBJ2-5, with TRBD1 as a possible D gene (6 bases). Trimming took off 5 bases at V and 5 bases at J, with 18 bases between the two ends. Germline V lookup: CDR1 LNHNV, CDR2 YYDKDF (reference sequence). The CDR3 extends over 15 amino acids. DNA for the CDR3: TGTGCCACCAGCGGGCGAACTTTTCAGGGGGAGACCCAGTACTTC. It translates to CATSGRTFQGETQYF.

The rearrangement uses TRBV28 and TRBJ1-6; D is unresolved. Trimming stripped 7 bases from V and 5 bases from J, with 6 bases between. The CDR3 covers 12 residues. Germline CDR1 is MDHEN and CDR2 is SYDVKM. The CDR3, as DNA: TGTGCCAGCACACAGAATAATTCACCCCTCCACTTT. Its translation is CASTQNNSPLHF.

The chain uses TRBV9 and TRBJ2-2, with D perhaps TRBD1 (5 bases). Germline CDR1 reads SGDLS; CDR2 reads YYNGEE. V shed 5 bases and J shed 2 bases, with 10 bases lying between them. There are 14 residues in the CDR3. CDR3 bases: TGTGCCAGCAGGCGTCAGGGCAACACCGGGGAGCTGTTTTTT. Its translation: CASRRQGNTGELFF. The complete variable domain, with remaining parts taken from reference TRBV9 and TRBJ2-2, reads DSGVTQTPKHLITATGQRVTLRCSPRSGDLSVYWYQQSLDQGLQFLIQYYNGEERAKGNILERFSAQQFPDLHSELNLSSLELGDSALYFCASRRQGNTGELFFGEGSRLTVL.

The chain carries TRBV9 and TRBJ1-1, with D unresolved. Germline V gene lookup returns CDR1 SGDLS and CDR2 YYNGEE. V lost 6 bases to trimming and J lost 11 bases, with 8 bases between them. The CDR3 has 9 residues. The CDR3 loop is CASTSVAFF. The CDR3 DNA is TGTGCCAGCACGTCCGTCGCTTTCTTT.

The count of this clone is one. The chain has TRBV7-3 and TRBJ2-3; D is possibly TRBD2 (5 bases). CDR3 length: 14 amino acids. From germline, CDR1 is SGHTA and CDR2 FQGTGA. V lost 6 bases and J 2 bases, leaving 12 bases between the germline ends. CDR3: CASSPGFDTDTQYF. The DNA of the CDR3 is TGTGCCAGCAGTCCGGGGTTCGACACAGATACGCAGTATTTT.

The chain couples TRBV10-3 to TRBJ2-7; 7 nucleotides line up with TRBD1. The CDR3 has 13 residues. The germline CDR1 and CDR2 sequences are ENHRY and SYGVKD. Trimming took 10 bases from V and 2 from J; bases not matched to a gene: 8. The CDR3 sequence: CATRQGSPYEQYV. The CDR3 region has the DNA TGTGCCACCAGACAGGGAAGCCCCTACGAGCAGTACGTC.

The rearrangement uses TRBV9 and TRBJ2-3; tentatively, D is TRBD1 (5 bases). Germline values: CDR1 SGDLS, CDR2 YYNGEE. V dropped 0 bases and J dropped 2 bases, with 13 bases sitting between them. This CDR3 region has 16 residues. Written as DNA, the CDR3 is TGTGCCAGCAGCGTAGAACAAGGGGTCCTCACAGATACGCAGTATTTT. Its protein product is CASSVEQGVLTDTQYF.

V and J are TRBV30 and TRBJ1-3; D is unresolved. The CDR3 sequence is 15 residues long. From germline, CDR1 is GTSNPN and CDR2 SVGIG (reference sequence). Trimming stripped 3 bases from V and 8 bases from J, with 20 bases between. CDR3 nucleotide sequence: TGTGCCTGGAGCCTGAGGAGCGGATGGACGGACACCATATATTTT. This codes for CAWSLRSGWTDTIYF.

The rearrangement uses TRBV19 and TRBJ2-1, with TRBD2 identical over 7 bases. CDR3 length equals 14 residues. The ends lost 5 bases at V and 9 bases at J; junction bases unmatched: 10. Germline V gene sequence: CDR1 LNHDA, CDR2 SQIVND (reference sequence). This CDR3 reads CASSSGYPGGEQFF. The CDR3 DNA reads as TGTGCCAGTAGTTCAGGGTACCCGGGAGGTGAGCAGTTCTTC. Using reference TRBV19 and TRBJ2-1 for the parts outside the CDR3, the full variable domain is DGGITQSPKYLFRKEGQNVTLSCEQNLNHDAMYWYRQDPGQGLRLIYYSQIVNDFQKGDIAEGYSVSREKKESFPLTVTSAQKNPTAFYLCASSSGYPGGEQFFGPGTRLTVL.

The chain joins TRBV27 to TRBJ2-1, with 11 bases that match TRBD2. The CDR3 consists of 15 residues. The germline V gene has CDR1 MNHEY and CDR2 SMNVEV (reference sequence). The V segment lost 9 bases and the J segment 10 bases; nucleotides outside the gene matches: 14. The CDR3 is CASRPGSGRAGEQFF. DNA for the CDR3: TGTGCCAGTCGACCCGGTAGCGGGAGGGCAGGGGAGCAGTTCTTC.

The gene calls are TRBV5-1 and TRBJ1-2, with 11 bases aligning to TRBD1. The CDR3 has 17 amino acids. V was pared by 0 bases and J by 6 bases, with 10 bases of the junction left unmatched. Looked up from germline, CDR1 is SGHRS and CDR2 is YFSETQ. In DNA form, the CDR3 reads TGCGCCAGCAGCTTGGCCGGACAGGGGGCCCAGGGGCATGGCTACACCTTC. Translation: CASSLAGQGAQGHGYTF.

CDR3 nucleotide sequence: TGTGCCAGCAGTTACTCGAGGCGGGAGGGCCCAGATACGCAGTATTTT. Its protein is CASSYSRREGPDTQYF. The chain carries TRBV6-2 or TRBV6-3 and TRBJ2-3; 9 bases are shared with TRBD2. CDR1 is MNHEY, CDR2 SVGEGT, per germline. The CDR3 consists of 16 residues. The V segment lost 0 bases and the J segment 4 bases; nucleotides outside the gene matches: 5.

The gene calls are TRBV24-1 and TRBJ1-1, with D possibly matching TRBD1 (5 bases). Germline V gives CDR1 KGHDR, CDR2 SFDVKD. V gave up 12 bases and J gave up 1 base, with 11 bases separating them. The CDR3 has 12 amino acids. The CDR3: CAVQGRNTEAFF. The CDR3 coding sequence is TGTGCCGTCCAGGGAAGGAACACTGAAGCTTTCTTT.